These 4 T cell receptor beta chains were sequenced from one sample in a study of T cell responses to AZD1222 COVID-19 vaccine (dated by TCRdb to the early 2020s). Receptor amplification or capture employed the immunoSEQ multiplex PCR assay. TCRdb limited this immuneACCESS table to in-frame rearrangements with V and J called. A share of clones is missing; checked studies link under half to unresolved V genes, and the rest is unexplained. Across this sample there are around 150,000 clones, with approximately 90% seen only once. Jointly, the top ten make up approximately 5% of the sample. The time point label corresponds to: baseline before first vaccination. This sample comprised peripheral blood, obtained on day 0 of AZD1222 vaccination. These receptors came from an adult in good health.

As for this clone: One junction end disagrees with the germline gene, perhaps due to a read error. The genes are TRBV28 and TRBJ2-5; 10 bases align to TRBD2. In germline, CDR1 is MDHEN, CDR2 SYDVKM. The CDR3 is 16 residues long. The CDR3 DNA follows: TGTGCCAGCACTTTAAGGCTAGCGGGAGTAGGAGAGACCCAGTACTTC. Translated: CASTLRLAGVGETQYF.

The rearrangement uses TRBV9 and TRBJ2-2; no clear D gene. Germline assignment: CDR1 SGDLS and CDR2 YYNGEE. Trimming stripped 0 bases from V and 6 bases from J, with 6 bases between. The CDR3 spans 13 residues. CDR3 loop: CASSVGASGELFF. The CDR3 DNA is TGTGCCAGCAGCGTAGGGGCCTCCGGGGAGCTGTTTTTT.

The chain couples TRBV28 to TRBJ2-2; weak D call: TRBD1 (5 bases). Trimming shortened V by 7 bases and J by 1 base, and 13 bases separated the two germline ends. The CDR3 spans 15 residues. Per germline, CDR1 MDHEN and CDR2 SYDVKM. The CDR3 loop is CASIPSRGNTGELFF. The CDR3 DNA reads as TGTGCCAGCATTCCGAGTAGGGGGAACACCGGGGAGCTGTTTTTT.

CDR3 amino acids: CASSSHGTGLQETQYF. The CDR3 nucleotides read TGTGCCAGCAGCTCGCACGGGACAGGGCTTCAAGAGACCCAGTACTTC. The rearrangement joins TRBV11-2 to TRBJ2-5, with 9 bases fitting TRBD1. Germline V gives CDR1 SGHAT, CDR2 FQNNGV. The J segment lost 2 bases and the V segment lost 4 bases, leaving 8 bases of the junction unmatched. This CDR3 is 16 amino acids long.